The 6 T cell receptor beta chains below were found in one sample sequenced in a study of OX40 agonist ivuxolimab in advanced cancers. Profiled with immunoSEQ multiplex PCR; TCRdb holds only in-frame clones, not every one. The sample lists 73,000 or so clones, 86% occurring once. The specimen comprised CD4+ or CD8+ T cells sorted from blood, sampled in a trial of the OX40 agonist ivuxolimab. All receptors come from an adult with an advanced solid tumor such as melanoma, head and neck, liver or kidney cancer.

The rearrangement joins TRBV10-1 to TRBJ2-1; 7 nucleotides line up with TRBD1. V dropped 3 bases and J dropped 1; count of bases not matched to a gene: 3. Germline assignment: CDR1 WNHNN and CDR2 SYGVQD (reference sequence). This CDR3 is 15 amino acids long. The CDR3: CASSDPTGSYNEQFF. DNA for the CDR3: TGCGCCAGCAGTGACCCGACAGGGTCCTACAATGAGCAGTTCTTC.

In its sample, this clone ranks as medium-sized. This sequence joins TRBV7-2 and TRBJ2-4; the D is unclear. V was pared by 1 base and J by 6 bases, with 7 bases between. Germline V gene data show CDR1 as SGHTA and CDR2 as FQGNSA. The CDR3 loop spans 13 amino acids. The CDR3 region has the DNA TGTGCCAGCAGCTTAGAAGGGCCAAACATTCAGTACTTC. Amino acid sequence: CASSLEGPNIQYF.

The chain combines TRBV2 with TRBJ1-1; no clear D. The V end lost 6 bases, the J end lost 0 bases, and 11 bases lay between the germline ends. CDR1 is SNHLY and CDR2 is FYNNEI in the germline V gene. The length of the CDR3 is 14 residues. Here the CDR3 reads CASSARSMNTEAFF. CDR3 in DNA: TGTGCCAGCAGCGCACGCTCGATGAACACTGAAGCTTTCTTT.

The CDR3, as DNA: TGTGCCAGCACAGCGACAGGGGGCGCAGATACGCAGTATTTT. Its translation: CASTATGGADTQYF. The chain carries TRBV6-1 and TRBJ2-3, with 10 bases fitting TRBD1. Germline assignment: CDR1 MNHNS and CDR2 SASEGT. The CDR3 covers 14 residues. Trimming cost V 7 bases and J 4 bases; bases outside gene matches: 5.

The chain employs TRBV11-2 and TRBJ2-2; no definite D call. The CDR3 runs to 14 residues. V gave up 2 bases and J gave up 1 base, with 5 bases separating them. The V gene's germline CDR1 is SGHAT and CDR2 FQNNGV. For the CDR3, the DNA is TGTGCCAGCAGCTTACCCGGGAACACCGGGGAGCTGTTTTTT. It specifies CASSLPGNTGELFF.

V and J are TRBV7-2 and TRBJ2-7; no firm D call. CDR3 length equals 15 residues. Trimming left V 0 bases short and J 2 bases short, with 11 bases between. The germline gives CDR1 SGHTA, CDR2 FQGNSA. This CDR3 reads CASSLAWVPTYEQYF. The CDR3 DNA reads TGTGCCAGCAGCTTAGCGTGGGTTCCGACCTACGAGCAGTACTTC.